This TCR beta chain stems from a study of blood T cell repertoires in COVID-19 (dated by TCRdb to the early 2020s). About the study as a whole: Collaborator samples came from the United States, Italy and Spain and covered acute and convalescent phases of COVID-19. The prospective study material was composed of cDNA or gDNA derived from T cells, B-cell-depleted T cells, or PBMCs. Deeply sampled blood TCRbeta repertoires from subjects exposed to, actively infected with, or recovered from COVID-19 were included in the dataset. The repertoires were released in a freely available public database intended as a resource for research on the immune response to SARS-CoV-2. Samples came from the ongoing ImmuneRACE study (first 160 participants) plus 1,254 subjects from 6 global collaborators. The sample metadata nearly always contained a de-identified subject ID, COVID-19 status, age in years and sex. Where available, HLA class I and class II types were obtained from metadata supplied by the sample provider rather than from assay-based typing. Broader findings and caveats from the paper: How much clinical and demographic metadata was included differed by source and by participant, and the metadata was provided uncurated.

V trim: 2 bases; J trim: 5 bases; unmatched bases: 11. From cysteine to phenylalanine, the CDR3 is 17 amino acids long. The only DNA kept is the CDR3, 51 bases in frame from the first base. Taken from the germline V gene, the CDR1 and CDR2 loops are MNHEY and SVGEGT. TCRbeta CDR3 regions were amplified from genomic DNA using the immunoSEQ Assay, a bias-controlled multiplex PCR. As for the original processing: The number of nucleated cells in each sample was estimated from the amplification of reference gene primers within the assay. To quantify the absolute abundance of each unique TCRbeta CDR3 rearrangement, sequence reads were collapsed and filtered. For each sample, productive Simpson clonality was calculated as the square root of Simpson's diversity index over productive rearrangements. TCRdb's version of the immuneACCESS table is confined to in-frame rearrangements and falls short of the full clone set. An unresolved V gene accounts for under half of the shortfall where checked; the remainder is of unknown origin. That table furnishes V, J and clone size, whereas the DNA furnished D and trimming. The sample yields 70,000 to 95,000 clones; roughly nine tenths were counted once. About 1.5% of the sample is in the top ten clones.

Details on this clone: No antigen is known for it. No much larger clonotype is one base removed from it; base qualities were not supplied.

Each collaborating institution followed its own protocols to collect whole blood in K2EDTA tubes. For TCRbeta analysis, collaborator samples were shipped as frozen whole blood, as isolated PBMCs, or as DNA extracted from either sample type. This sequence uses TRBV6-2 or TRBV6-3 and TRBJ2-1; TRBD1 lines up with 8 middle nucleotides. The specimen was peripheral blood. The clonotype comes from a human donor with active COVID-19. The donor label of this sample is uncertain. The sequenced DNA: TGTGCCAGCAGTTACAGCGCGAGACAGGGGAAGAACAATGAGCAGTTCTTC. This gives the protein CASSYSARQGKNNEQFF.